Following are 7 T cell receptor beta chains from one sample sequenced in a study of cytomegalovirus exposure and HLA in healthy donors. Amplification used 60 Vbeta primers and 13 Jbeta primers. Assay: immunoSEQ multiplex PCR; the TCRdb copy retains only in-frame clones and omits some. Of some 120,000 clones listed, 80% are singletons. Input material: PBMCs. All receptors derive from a man in his thirties or forties in good health and CMV-seronegative.

The chain employs TRBV7-9 and TRBJ2-2; 7 nucleotides match TRBD1. The CDR3 contains 13 residues. The J segment lost 4 bases and the V segment lost 9 bases, leaving 5 bases of the junction unmatched. The germline CDR1 and CDR2 sequences are SEHNR and FQNEAQ (reference sequence). CDR3 residues: CASNRDSTGELFF. The CDR3 region has the DNA TGTGCCAGTAACCGGGACAGCACCGGGGAGCTGTTTTTT.

The rearrangement joins TRBV15 to TRBJ2-7, with D possibly being TRBD1 (6 bases). CDR3 length equals 13 residues. CDR1 and CDR2 from the germline V gene are LNHNV and YYDKDF (reference sequence). V lost 4 bases to trimming and J lost 5 bases, with 12 bases between them. CDR3 bases: TGTGCCACCAGCACCACAGGGACGAACGAGCAGTACTTC. Translated, it gives CATSTTGTNEQYF.

This clone was seen a single time. The gene calls are TRBV6-5 and TRBJ1-2; D is undetermined. Between the trimmed V and J ends, which lost 0 bases and 4 bases, there was a span of 12 bases. The germline CDR1 and CDR2 sequences are MNHEY and SVGAGI. The CDR3 loop spans 15 amino acids. The CDR3, as DNA: TGTGCCAGCAGTTACTCTCTCAGCTCGGGCTATGGCTACACCTTC. It is translated as CASSYSLSSGYGYTF.

The chain carries TRBV6-1 and TRBJ2-2, with D perhaps TRBD1 (6 bases). Germline V gene data show CDR1 as MNHNS and CDR2 as SASEGT. The CDR3 has 16 residues. With 0 bases removed from V and 2 bases from J, the gap between germline ends came to 10 bases. CDR3 region: CASSEAPGDNTGELFF. CDR3 in DNA: TGTGCCAGCAGTGAAGCGCCAGGGGACAACACCGGGGAGCTGTTTTTT.

The chain employs TRBV7-9 and TRBJ1-4; perhaps TRBD1 as D (5 bases). Germline CDR1 and CDR2: SEHNR and FQNEAQ (reference sequence). There are 15 residues in the CDR3. With 5 bases removed from V and 0 bases from J, the gap between germline ends came to 10 bases. The DNA for the CDR3 is TGTGCCAGCAGCACGGCGACAGCAACTAATGAAAAACTGTTTTTT. Translated: CASSTATATNEKLFF. The full variable domain, rest sourced from reference TRBV7-9 and TRBJ1-4, is DTGVSQNPRHKITKRGQNVTFRCDPISEHNRLYWYRQTLGQGPEFLTYFQNEAQLEKSRLLSDRFSAERPKGSFSTLEIQRTEQGDSAMYLCASSTATATNEKLFFGSGTQLSVL.

The gene calls are TRBV6-5 and TRBJ1-1; TRBD1 matches 8 bases. The V and J ends lost 4 bases and 0 bases, in that order; junction bases with no gene match: 4. This CDR3 has 15 amino acids. Germline CDR1 reads MNHEY; CDR2 reads SVGAGI. The CDR3 here is CASSFRTGLNTEAFF. CDR3 coding DNA: TGTGCCAGCAGTTTCCGGACAGGGCTGAACACTGAAGCTTTCTTT.

This clone was recorded once. In nucleotides, the CDR3 is TGTGCCAGCAAAACGGCGGCTAGCGGGGGCCAAGAGACCCAGTACTTC. The encoded protein is CASKTAASGGQETQYF. V and J are TRBV28 and TRBJ2-5; 10 bases fit TRBD2. The germline V gene has CDR1 MDHEN and CDR2 SYDVKM. The CDR3 extends over 16 amino acids. With V trimmed by 7 bases and J by 1 base, 9 bases remained unmatched.